The 7 T cell receptor beta chains below were found in one sample sequenced in a study of blood T cell repertoires in COVID-19. TCRdb's copy holds only in-frame clones and misses some; the assay was immunoSEQ multiplex PCR. The sample yields about 200,000 clones, roughly 82% seen once. Sequenced input: PBMCs or T cells enriched from blood (not recorded which). These receptor sequences come from a man between 40 and 49 years old with acute COVID-19.

The chain joins TRBV2 to TRBJ1-5; D possibly corresponds to TRBD1 (6 bases). V was clipped by 10 bases and J by 6 bases, with 16 bases between them. This CDR3 contains 13 residues. Germline V gene lookup returns CDR1 SNHLY and CDR2 FYNNEI. CDR3 DNA: TGTGCCACGGCCGGGACAATAGGTCAGCCCCAGCATTTT. Protein: CATAGTIGQPQHF.

J is TRBJ2-7 and V is TRBV11-1; perhaps TRBD2 as D (5 bases). The CDR3 has 14 amino acids. V was trimmed by 5 bases and J by 0 bases, leaving 11 bases between them. CDR1 and CDR2 (germline): SGHAT, FQDESV (reference sequence). In DNA, the CDR3 is TGTGCCAGCAGCCTGGAGCGGAGCTCCTACGAGCAGTACTTC. This sequence encodes CASSLERSSYEQYF.

The gene calls are TRBV5-1 and TRBJ1-4; D gene uncertain. V was trimmed by 0 bases and J by 7 bases, leaving 10 bases between them. CDR3 length equals 14 residues. The germline gives CDR1 SGHRS, CDR2 YFSETQ. CDR3 DNA sequence: TGCGCCAGCAGCTTGGGACCTCGAGGTGAAAAACTGTTTTTT. Amino acids: CASSLGPRGEKLFF.

The chain joins TRBV5-6 to TRBJ2-7; 8 nucleotides agree with TRBD1. The CDR3 is made up of 14 amino acids. Trimming at V came to 3 bases and at J to 0 bases, leaving 2 bases not matched to a gene. From germline, CDR1 is SGHDT and CDR2 YYEEEE. The CDR3 region is CASSWGQDSYEQYF. The CDR3 coding sequence is TGTGCCAGCAGCTGGGGACAGGACTCCTACGAGCAGTACTTC. The full variable domain, with the rest looked up from reference TRBV5-6 and TRBJ2-7, is DAGVTQSPTHLIKTRGQQVTLRCSPKSGHDTVSWYQQALGQGPQFIFQYYEEEERQRGNFPDRFSGHQFPNYSSELNVNALLLGDSALYLCASSWGQDSYEQYFGPGTRLTVT.

This clone has just one count. The rearrangement joins TRBV5-6 to TRBJ2-1, with 9 bases lining up with TRBD2. There are 15 residues in the CDR3. Germline CDR1 reads SGHDT; CDR2 reads YYEEEE. With 2 bases clipped from V and 7 bases from J, the junction kept 7 bases outside the gene matches. CDR3 sequence reads: CASSFVLAGWNEQFF. CDR3 sequence (DNA): TGTGCCAGCAGCTTTGTCCTAGCGGGATGGAATGAGCAGTTCTTC.

The genes are TRBV30 and TRBJ2-4; D gene ambiguous. The CDR3 loop spans 13 amino acids. Germline V gives CDR1 GTSNPN, CDR2 SVGIG (reference sequence). Trimming removed 3 bases from V and 3 bases from J, with 9 bases in between. DNA for the CDR3: TGTGCCTGGAGCTTGTCGGTCAAAAACATTCAGTACTTC. As protein: CAWSLSVKNIQYF.

The genes are TRBV29-1 and TRBJ1-1, with D unresolved. CDR1 and CDR2 (germline): SQVTM, ANQGSEA. The V end lost 3 bases, the J end lost 1 base, and 12 bases lay between the germline ends. The CDR3 sequence is 14 residues long. The CDR3 loop is CSVDYPLKNTEAFF. The CDR3 DNA reads as TGCAGCGTTGATTACCCACTGAAGAACACTGAAGCTTTCTTT.